These 15 T cell receptor beta chains were sequenced from one sample in a study of blood T cell repertoires in COVID-19. Clones were read by immunoSEQ multiplex PCR, and TCRdb kept only the in-frame ones, dropping some. The repertoire holds approximately 300,000 clones, with over 85% as singletons. The sequencing sample was made of PBMCs or T cells enriched from blood (not recorded which). The receptor source for this set is a woman aged 25 to 45 who had recovered from COVID-19.

The chain has TRBV2 and TRBJ1-2; 9 bases align to TRBD1. Germline V gives CDR1 SNHLY, CDR2 FYNNEI. CDR3 size: 14 residues. V was pared by 6 bases and J by 2 bases, with 4 bases of the junction left unmatched. CDR3 nucleotide sequence: TGTGCCAGCAGGGGACAGGGATCCAACTATGGCTACACCTTC. This sequence encodes CASRGQGSNYGYTF.

V is TRBV12-3 or TRBV12-4 and J is TRBJ1-2, with D unclear. CDR3 length: 13 residues. Trimming took 2 bases from V and 2 from J, leaving 6 bases between them. The CDR3, as DNA: TGTGCCAGCAGTTTACTCCTAAACTATGGCTACACCTTC. Amino acid sequence: CASSLLLNYGYTF.

This clone was seen only once. V is TRBV19 and J is TRBJ1-5; 8 bases are a match to TRBD1. The trim removed 5 bases at V and 7 bases at J, leaving 4 bases unmatched. CDR1 is LNHDA, CDR2 SQIVND, per germline (reference sequence). This CDR3 contains 13 residues. CDR3 nucleotides: TGTGCCAGTAGTGACAGGGGATGGCAGCCCCAGCATTTT. It specifies CASSDRGWQPQHF. The variable domain in full, completed from reference TRBV19 and TRBJ1-5, reads DGGITQSPKYLFRKEGQNVTLSCEQNLNHDAMYWYRQDPGQGLRLIYYSQIVNDFQKGDIAEGYSVSREKKESFPLTVTSAQKNPTAFYLCASSDRGWQPQHFGDGTRLSIL.

This clone was seen once. The DNA of the CDR3 is TGTGCCAGCAGTGACTCAGCGGGAGACGGTACAGATACGCAGTATTTT. Protein: CASSDSAGDGTDTQYF. V is TRBV2 and J is TRBJ2-3; 8 nucleotides line up with TRBD2. The CDR3 has 16 amino acids. In germline, CDR1 is SNHLY, CDR2 FYNNEI. With V trimmed by 3 bases and J by 3 bases, 8 bases remained unmatched.

This chain connects TRBV15 to TRBJ2-1; D may be TRBD2 (5 bases). V was pared by 6 bases and J by 3 bases, with 9 bases between. Germline V CDR1 and CDR2: LNHNV, YYDKDF (reference sequence). The CDR3 totals 13 residues. In DNA, the CDR3 is TGTGCCACCAGGAGCGGAAACTACAATGAGCAGTTCTTC. This translates into CATRSGNYNEQFF.

As regards this clone: Other DNA sequences in this specimen translate into the identical CDR3. The chain is built from TRBV28 and TRBJ1-4, with D unclear. Trimming removed 7 bases at V and 7 bases at J, with 7 bases between. CDR1 is MDHEN and CDR2 is SYDVKM in the germline V gene. This CDR3 has 11 residues. CDR3 sequence: CASTPGEKLFF. DNA for the CDR3: TGTGCCAGCACTCCGGGTGAAAAACTGTTTTTT.

This sequence joins TRBV9 and TRBJ1-2; TRBD1 matches 9 bases. The CDR3 has 15 residues. J gave up 5 bases and V 3 bases, and 8 bases lay outside the gene matches. CDR1 and CDR2 from the germline V gene are SGDLS and YYNGEE. The CDR3 bases are TGTGCCAGCAGCGCAGGACAGGGGCAAGGGTATGGCTACACCTTC. Amino acids: CASSAGQGQGYGYTF.

J is TRBJ2-7 and V is TRBV30; weak D call: TRBD1 (6 bases). Germline lookup yields CDR1 GTSNPN and CDR2 SVGIG (reference sequence). V was pared by 2 bases and J by 2 bases, with 16 bases between. This CDR3 has 15 residues. CDR3 protein: CAWSLTYRDPYEQYF. DNA for the CDR3: TGTGCCTGGAGTTTAACTTACAGGGACCCCTACGAGCAGTACTTC. The variable domain in full, completed from reference TRBV30 and TRBJ2-7, reads SQTIHQWPATLVQPVGSPLSLECTVEGTSNPNLYWYRQAAGRGLQLLFYSVGIGQISSEVPQNLSASRPQDRQFILSSKKLLLSDSGFYLCAWSLTYRDPYEQYFGPGTRLTVT.

The DNA of the CDR3 is TGTGCCAGCAGCTTACTGCAAAGCGTGGCGGGAAACACCATATATTTT. This codes for CASSLLQSVAGNTIYF. J is TRBJ1-3 and V is TRBV7-9; D unresolved. V lost 2 bases and J 4 bases, leaving 15 bases between the germline ends. Germline V lookup: CDR1 SEHNR, CDR2 FQNEAQ (reference sequence). The CDR3 loop spans 16 amino acids. Complete variable domain (other parts from reference TRBV7-9 and TRBJ1-3): DTGVSQNPRHKITKRGQNVTFRCDPISEHNRLYWYRQTLGQGPEFLTYFQNEAQLEKSRLLSDRFSAERPKGSFSTLEIQRTEQGDSAMYLCASSLLQSVAGNTIYFGEGSWLTVV.

The rearrangement uses TRBV28 and TRBJ1-4; D is uncertain. The CDR3 runs 14 residues. With 3 bases removed from V and 7 bases from J, the gap between germline ends came to 12 bases. The germline V gene encodes CDR1 MDHEN and CDR2 SYDVKM. The CDR3 DNA sequence: TGTGCCAGCAGTTTCGCAGGAGGTGGTGAAAAACTGTTTTTT. This sequence encodes CASSFAGGGEKLFF.

V gene TRBV18 combines with J gene TRBJ2-6; D call uncertain. Trimming took 0 bases from V and 4 from J, leaving 7 bases between them. The CDR3 is made up of 15 amino acids. From germline, CDR1 is KGHSH and CDR2 LQKENI. The CDR3 region has the DNA TGTGCCAGCTCACCACCCCGAGGAGGGGCCAACGTCCTGACTTTC. The encoded protein is CASSPPRGGANVLTF.

J is TRBJ1-1 and V is TRBV19; 7 bases match TRBD1. Looked up from germline, CDR1 is LNHDA and CDR2 is SQIVND (reference sequence). The CDR3 extends over 15 amino acids. The V gene end was trimmed by 7 bases and the J gene end by 5 bases; junction bases not matched to a gene: 13. CDR3: CASMLEAEGATEAFF. The CDR3 nucleotides read TGTGCCAGTATGCTAGAGGCAGAGGGGGCAACTGAAGCTTTCTTT.

The chain links TRBV28 to TRBJ1-2; the D gene is possibly TRBD1 (5 bases). CDR1 and CDR2 from the germline V gene are MDHEN and SYDVKM. Trimming took off 6 bases at V and 5 bases at J, with 10 bases between the two ends. The CDR3 runs to 12 residues. The CDR3 spells CASRTPGYGYTF. The CDR3 DNA is TGTGCCAGCAGGACGCCAGGGTATGGCTACACCTTC.

Only a few counts were recorded for this clone. The chain links TRBV13 to TRBJ2-7; tentatively, D is TRBD2 (7 bases). Germline CDR1 PRHDT, CDR2 FYEKMQ (reference sequence). This CDR3 has 14 amino acids. Deletions cut 5 bases from V and 3 bases from J, with 14 bases between. This CDR3 is CASSPGGRSYEQYF. Here the CDR3 DNA reads TGTGCCAGCAGCCCGGGGGGCAGAAGCTACGAGCAGTACTTC.

The gene calls are TRBV19 and TRBJ1-4; 12 bases align to TRBD1. Trimming at V came to 3 bases and at J to 7 bases, leaving 6 bases not matched to a gene. Per the germline V gene, CDR1 is LNHDA and CDR2 is SQIVND (reference sequence). There are 16 residues in the CDR3. The CDR3 DNA reads as TGTGCCAGTAGTATTAGCCGGGACAGGGGGCGTGAAAAACTGTTTTTT. The encoded protein is CASSISRDRGREKLFF.